Below, 25 T cell receptor beta chains from the same sample are listed, as sequenced in a study of T cells in Graves' hyperthyroidism and ophthalmopathy. Using RNA transcripts as the source, TCR beta CDR3 regions were amplified. First-round RT-PCR targeting the TCR CDR3 was performed with the HTBI primer set. TCRdb redid the calling of the multiplex PCR reads with MiXCR, one entry per CDR3 protein. Here the sample spans approximately 600,000 distinct CDR3 sequences, 15% to 20% being singletons. Specimen: blood. The receptors were sampled from a woman between 25 and 40 years old with Graves' hyperthyroidism.

This clonotype was observed at least ten times. V and J are TRBV12-3 or TRBV12-4 and TRBJ1-5; no clear D. Between the trimmed V and J ends, which lost 6 bases and 1 base, there was a span of 13 bases. The CDR3 consists of 15 residues. CDR3 region: CASSRDGQSNQPQHF. The CDR3 DNA reads TGTGCCAGCAGCCGAGACGGTCAGAGCAATCAGCCCCAGCATTTT.

Concerning this clonotype itself: The final CDR3 position lacks the conserved phenylalanine or tryptophan, pointing to a likely read error. The CDR3 DNA is TGTGCCTGGAGTGTACGGGCCGGCTACACCCTC. Translated: CAWSVRAGYTL. The chain employs TRBV30 and TRBJ1-2; D remains ambiguous. V was clipped by 0 bases and J by 8 bases, with 7 bases between them. The germline gives CDR1 GTSNPN, CDR2 SVGIG (reference sequence). The CDR3 contains 11 residues.

The rearrangement links TRBV10-3 to TRBJ2-7, with D perhaps matching TRBD2 (6 bases). The CDR3 length is 15 residues. V was cut by 2 bases and J by 6 bases, with 17 bases left in between. The germline V gene encodes CDR1 ENHRY and CDR2 SYGVKD. The CDR3, as DNA: TGTGCCATCAGTGAGAGGGCGGGGACCTCCGGCGAGCAGTACTTC. Amino acid sequence: CAISERAGTSGEQYF.

This clonotype was counted at least ten times. In nucleotides, the CDR3 is TGTGCCAGCAGCTTAGCCCCGGGACCATTCCACGAGCAGTACTTC. Amino acid sequence: CASSLAPGPFHEQYF. This chain links TRBV11-2 with TRBJ2-7; D may be TRBD1 or TRBD2 (5 bases each). Trimming left V 1 base short and J 5 bases short, with 15 bases between. Germline-derived CDR1 and CDR2 are SGHAT and FQNNGV. This CDR3 has 15 amino acids.

The sample holds many counts of this clonotype. The J gene is TRBJ2-1, the V gene TRBV7-2; unclear D gene. CDR3 size: 12 residues. From germline, CDR1 is SGHTA and CDR2 FQGNSA. Trimming pared 0 bases from V and 9 bases from J, leaving 6 bases between. CDR3 region: CASSLAMGEQFF. The CDR3 DNA follows: TGTGCCAGCAGCTTAGCTATGGGTGAGCAGTTCTTC.

The chain recombines TRBV19 with TRBJ2-2; no reliable D call. V lost 2 bases, J lost 6 bases, and 7 bases lay in between. The CDR3 consists of 13 residues. The germline V gene encodes CDR1 LNHDA and CDR2 SQIVND (reference sequence). CDR3 nucleotide sequence: TGTGCCAGTAGTATAAGGGCTCCCGGGGAGCTGTTTTTT. Protein product: CASSIRAPGELFF.

Only one count was recorded for this clonotype. A much more abundant neighbour one base away suggests this may be a read error. CDR3 DNA: TGTGCCAGTAGTCTTGGGACAGGGGGCGCAAACACTAAAGCTTTCTTT. Amino acids: CASSLGTGGANTKAFF. The genes are TRBV19 and TRBJ1-1, with 12 positions matching TRBD1. The V gene's germline CDR1 is LNHDA and CDR2 SQIVND (reference sequence). The CDR3 is 16 amino acids.

This clonotype showed up many times. This rearrangement joins TRBV30 to TRBJ2-2, with D unclear. The CDR3 runs to 12 residues. CDR1 GTSNPN and CDR2 SVGIG come from the germline V gene (reference sequence). The V and J ends lost 1 base and 5 bases respectively, with 5 bases between them. This CDR3 is CAWSGNTGELFF. The CDR3 DNA reads as TGTGCCTGGAGTGGAAATACCGGGGAGCTGTTTTTT. The entire variable domain, with the rest obtained from reference TRBV30 and TRBJ2-2, is as follows: SQTIHQWPATLVQPVGSPLSLECTVEGTSNPNLYWYRQAAGRGLQLLFYSVGIGQISSEVPQNLSASRPQDRQFILSSKKLLLSDSGFYLCAWSGNTGELFFGEGSRLTVL.

This clonotype has only a few counts. This rearrangement joins TRBV20-1 to TRBJ2-1; 8 nucleotides line up with TRBD1. With 6 bases clipped from V and 8 bases from J, the junction kept 12 bases outside the gene matches. Germline V CDR1 and CDR2: DFQATT, SNEGSKA (reference sequence). The length of the CDR3 is 14 residues. DNA for the CDR3: TGCAGTGCATTAACCGGACAGGGCGTGGATGAGCAGTTCTTC. Translating it yields CSALTGQGVDEQFF.

This clonotype has ten or more counts. The rearrangement uses TRBV11-3 and TRBJ2-3, with D possibly being TRBD1 (5 bases). There are 13 residues in the CDR3. V was pared by 0 bases and J by 5 bases, with 6 bases between. The V gene's germline CDR1 is SGHNT and CDR2 YENEEA. CDR3 region: CASSLEQGDTQYF. The CDR3 coding sequence is TGTGCCAGCAGCTTAGAGCAGGGAGATACGCAGTATTTT.

The table lists this clonotype with many counts. The chain is built from TRBV19 and TRBJ1-1, with TRBD1 matching over 8 bases. CDR1 LNHDA and CDR2 SQIVND come from the germline V gene (reference sequence). Trimming took 8 bases from V and 0 from J; bases not matched to a gene: 2. The CDR3 length is 13 residues. The CDR3 sequence: CASETGVNTEAFF. The CDR3, as DNA: TGTGCCAGTGAGACAGGGGTGAACACTGAAGCTTTCTTT.

The gene calls are TRBV6-1 and TRBJ2-1; D may be TRBD2 (6 bases). V was pared by 8 bases and J by 8 bases, with 10 bases between. CDR1 MNHNS and CDR2 SASEGT come from the germline V gene. This CDR3 region has 11 residues. The CDR3 nucleotides read TGTGCCAGCCGGAGGGGCGATGAGCAGTTCTTC. Encoded protein: CASRRGDEQFF.

The sample holds many counts of this clonotype. This sequence joins TRBV11-2 and TRBJ2-7, with D hard to call. V was trimmed by 1 base and J by 2 bases, leaving 9 bases between them. Germline CDR1 is SGHAT and CDR2 is FQNNGV. The CDR3 is 14 residues long. CDR3 amino acids: CASSLVGSPYEQYF. In nucleotides, the CDR3 is TGTGCCAGCAGCTTAGTTGGGTCTCCCTACGAGCAGTACTTC.

The CDR3 loop reads CASSYGGAKNIQYF. CDR3 coding DNA: TGTGCCAGCAGTTATGGGGGTGCCAAAAACATTCAGTACTTC. The chain is built from TRBV6-1 and TRBJ2-4, with D perhaps being TRBD1 or TRBD2 (5 bases each). The CDR3 length is 14 residues. Trimming removed 5 bases at V and 1 base at J, with 9 bases between. Per the germline V gene, CDR1 is MNHNS and CDR2 is SASEGT.

The J gene is TRBJ2-1, the V gene TRBV7-9; 10 bases map to TRBD2. Germline CDR1 reads SEHNR; CDR2 reads FQNEAQ (reference sequence). V was pared by 5 bases and J by 4 bases, with 5 bases of the junction left unmatched. The CDR3 is 15 residues long. CDR3 loop: CASSAPSGSYNEQFF. The DNA of the CDR3 is TGTGCCAGCAGCGCCCCTAGCGGGAGTTACAATGAGCAGTTCTTC.

This clonotype has at least ten counts. CDR3 DNA sequence: TGTGCCAGCAGTCTCCGACAGGGGTTAGGAAATGAGCAGTTCTTC. Its protein is CASSLRQGLGNEQFF. V and J are TRBV27 and TRBJ2-1; 8 nucleotides agree with TRBD1. Germline values: CDR1 MNHEY, CDR2 SMNVEV (reference sequence). The CDR3 sequence is 15 residues long. The junction had 10 bases not matched to a gene; V was cut back by 5 bases and J by 7 bases.

This clonotype was detected ten times or more. This rearrangement joins TRBV2 to TRBJ1-5; TRBD1 aligns across 9 bases. This CDR3 is built from 13 residues. The germline gives CDR1 SNHLY, CDR2 FYNNEI. The V segment lost 4 bases and the J segment 7 bases; nucleotides outside the gene matches: 2. Here the CDR3 reads CASSGQGEQPQHF. In DNA, the CDR3 is TGTGCCAGCAGTGGACAGGGGGAACAGCCCCAGCATTTT.

This clonotype was seen many times. The V call is TRBV6-2 or TRBV6-3, the J call TRBJ2-7, with D uncertain. The V end lost 7 bases, the J end lost 3 bases, and 16 bases lay between the germline ends. In germline, CDR1 is MNHEY, CDR2 SVGEGT. CDR3 size: 14 residues. The CDR3 nucleotides read TGTGCCAGCACCTCCCATCAAAGGGTCTACGAGCAGTACTTC. Its translation: CASTSHQRVYEQYF.

This clonotype was seen repeatedly, ten times or more. The chain links TRBV11-2 to TRBJ2-7; D not resolved. The CDR3 length is 14 residues. CDR1 is SGHAT, CDR2 FQNNGV, per germline. V lost 4 bases, J lost 5 bases, and 15 bases lay in between. CDR3 loop: CASSSLRVVHEQYF. CDR3 in DNA: TGTGCCAGCAGCTCTCTGCGAGTTGTCCACGAGCAGTACTTC.

This clonotype was counted at least ten times. The genes are TRBV29-1 and TRBJ1-1; D might be TRBD1 (5 bases). The CDR3 runs to 15 residues. Germline CDR1 and CDR2: SQVTM and ANQGSEA. V gave up 7 bases and J gave up 0 bases, with 18 bases separating them. The chain's CDR3 is CSARPGWGMNTEAFF. The CDR3 region has the DNA TGCAGCGCCAGGCCCGGGTGGGGGATGAACACTGAAGCTTTCTTT. Together with reference TRBV29-1 and TRBJ1-1, the CDR3 gives the full variable domain: SAVISQKPSRDICQRGTSLTIQCQVDSQVTMMFWYRQQPGQSLTLIATANQGSEATYESGFVIDKFPISRPNLTFSTLTVSNMSPEDSSIYLCSARPGWGMNTEAFFGQGTRLTVV.

The chain carries TRBV30 and TRBJ2-5; 7 bases align to TRBD1. The V and J ends lost 5 bases and 1 base, in that order; junction bases with no gene match: 4. The CDR3 spans 13 residues. Germline V gene lookup returns CDR1 GTSNPN and CDR2 SVGIG (reference sequence). In nucleotides, the CDR3 is TGTGCCTGGGGACAGGTAATCCAAGAGACCCAGTACTTC. Its translation: CAWGQVIQETQYF.

This clonotype was observed a few times. The chain joins TRBV6-5 to TRBJ1-4; D not resolved. The V end lost 0 bases, the J end lost 8 bases, and 13 bases lay between the germline ends. The CDR3 has 15 amino acids. Germline V gene data show CDR1 as MNHEY and CDR2 as SVGAGI. CDR3 nucleotides: TGTGCCAGCAGTTACTCGGGCAGTATAGGGGAAAAACTGTTTTTT. Its protein product is CASSYSGSIGEKLFF.

This clonotype was counted only a few times. One end of the junction does not line up with germline, which may come from a read error. The chain is built from TRBV27 and TRBJ1-2, with a weak D call TRBD1 (6 bases). The CDR3 is 15 residues long. Germline V gives CDR1 MNHEY, CDR2 SMNVEV (reference sequence). The CDR3, as DNA: TGTGCCGGCAGTTTTTCGGGGGCGGGCAGATATGGCTACACCTTC. Protein sequence: CAGSFSGAGRYGYTF.

This clonotype came up a few times. The chain couples TRBV7-8 to TRBJ1-5; D perhaps matches TRBD1 (6 bases). CDR3 size: 16 residues. V was cut by 5 bases and J by 2 bases, with 16 bases left in between. CDR1 is SGHVS, CDR2 FQNEAQ, per germline. The CDR3 DNA is TGTGCCAGCAGCAAGTACAGGGTATCTCGCAATCAGCCCCAGCATTTT. Protein sequence: CASSKYRVSRNQPQHF.

The chain carries TRBV18 and TRBJ1-1; D is uncertain. Germline V gene lookup returns CDR1 KGHSH and CDR2 LQKENI. The V and J ends lost 4 bases and 6 bases respectively, with 12 bases between them. This CDR3 has 13 amino acids. The CDR3 here is CASSLTEEAEAFF. CDR3 coding DNA: TGTGCCAGCTCACTAACCGAAGAAGCTGAAGCTTTCTTT.